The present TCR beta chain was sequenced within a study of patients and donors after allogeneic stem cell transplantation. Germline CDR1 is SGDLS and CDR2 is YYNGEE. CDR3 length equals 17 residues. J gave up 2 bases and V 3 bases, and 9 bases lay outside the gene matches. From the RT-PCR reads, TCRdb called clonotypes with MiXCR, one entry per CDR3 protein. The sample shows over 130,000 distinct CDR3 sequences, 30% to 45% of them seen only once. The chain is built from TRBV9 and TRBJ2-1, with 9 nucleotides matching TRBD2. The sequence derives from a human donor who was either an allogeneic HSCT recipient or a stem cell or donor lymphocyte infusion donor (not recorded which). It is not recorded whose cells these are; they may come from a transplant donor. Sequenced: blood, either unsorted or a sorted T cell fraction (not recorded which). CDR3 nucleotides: TGTGCCAGCAGCGCGTGGGCGGGGGGGTCCCCCTACAATGAGCAGTTCTTC. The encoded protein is CASSAWAGGSPYNEQFF.